The 18 T cell receptor beta chains listed next were all sequenced from one sample in a study of neoadjuvant nivolumab and ipilimumab in lung cancer. Produced via immunoSEQ multiplex PCR; TCRdb's table is partial and in-frame only. The sample has 25,000 to 30,000 clones; approximately 84% are singletons. Material: peripheral blood, obtained before neoadjuvant nivolumab, alone or with ipilimumab. The receptors originated from an adult with non-small cell lung cancer.

The chain joins TRBV11-3 to TRBJ2-1, with D perhaps given as TRBD1 or TRBD2 (6 bases each). From germline, CDR1 is SGHNT and CDR2 YENEEA. The CDR3 contains 13 residues. V lost 5 bases and J 8 bases, leaving 13 bases between the germline ends. The CDR3 DNA follows: TGTGCCAGCAGCGGGCTCGGGGGCGATGAGCAGTTCTTC. Residues: CASSGLGGDEQFF.

V gene TRBV6-6 combines with J gene TRBJ1-1; no clear D gene. This CDR3 is built from 12 residues. Germline loops: CDR1 MNHNY, CDR2 SVGAGI (reference sequence). V lost 6 bases and J lost 1, with 6 bases in between. The chain's CDR3 is CASRPGNTEAFF. CDR3 sequence (DNA): TGTGCCAGCAGACCCGGGAACACTGAAGCTTTCTTT.

The gene calls are TRBV15 and TRBJ1-4; 7 positions match TRBD1. V lost 5 bases to trimming and J lost 7 bases; unmatched junction nucleotides: 7. The CDR3 is 14 residues long. CDR1 and CDR2 from the germline V gene are LNHNV and YYDKDF (reference sequence). The CDR3 DNA follows: TGTGCCACCAGCCAGGGGGGGGACGCTGAAAAACTGTTTTTT. As protein: CATSQGGDAEKLFF.

This rearrangement joins TRBV2 to TRBJ1-1, with unresolved D. V lost 7 bases and J 3 bases, leaving 15 bases between the germline ends. The CDR3 runs to 14 residues. CDR1 and CDR2 (germline): SNHLY, FYNNEI. CDR3 protein: CASTSPGRYTEAFF. DNA of the CDR3: TGTGCCAGCACCTCACCCGGCAGATACACTGAAGCTTTCTTT.

The chain recombines TRBV11-3 with TRBJ2-3, with 10 bases fitting TRBD1. CDR1 is SGHNT, CDR2 YENEEA, per germline. The J segment lost 6 bases and the V segment lost 5 bases, leaving 8 bases of the junction unmatched. The CDR3 covers 15 residues. CDR3 in amino acids: CASSLGTGVRDTQYF. CDR3 in DNA: TGTGCCAGCAGCCTGGGGACAGGGGTTCGCGATACGCAGTATTTT.

This CDR3 is CASSLVGSQGKLFF. In nucleotides, the CDR3 is TGTGCCAGCAGCTTAGTAGGGTCTCAAGGAAAACTGTTTTTT. V usage is TRBV7-9 and J usage is TRBJ1-4; D unclear. This CDR3 has 14 residues. Germline loops: CDR1 SEHNR, CDR2 FQNEAQ (reference sequence). Deletions cut 1 base from V and 10 bases from J, with 13 bases between.

The genes are TRBV28 and TRBJ1-1; D is uncertain. Trimming removed 10 bases from V and 5 bases from J, with 14 bases in between. CDR1 is MDHEN, CDR2 SYDVKM, per germline. The CDR3 length is 12 residues. The CDR3 sequence: CAIHGGGTEAFF. DNA for the CDR3: TGTGCCATCCATGGTGGAGGGACTGAAGCTTTCTTT.

This chain connects TRBV23-1 to TRBJ2-1; 8 bases align to TRBD1. TRBV23-1 is classed as an ORF, of uncertain function. The CDR3 has 15 amino acids. V gave up 3 bases and J gave up 5 bases; unmatched junction bases: 6. This CDR3 reads CASSQGDRRNNEQFF. In nucleotides, the CDR3 is TGCGCCAGCAGTCAGGGGGACAGGAGAAACAATGAGCAGTTCTTC.

The rearrangement links TRBV6-6 to TRBJ1-5, with no clear D. The CDR3 spans 15 residues. Germline V lookup: CDR1 MNHNY, CDR2 SVGAGI (reference sequence). Between the trimmed V and J ends, which lost 0 bases and 4 bases, there was a span of 10 bases. DNA of the CDR3: TGTGCCAGCAGTTACTCGACTAAGGGAAATCAGCCCCAGCATTTT. This codes for CASSYSTKGNQPQHF.

This chain links TRBV2 with TRBJ2-5; D might be TRBD2 (6 bases). V was trimmed by 7 bases and J by 5 bases, leaving 20 bases between them. The CDR3 runs 15 residues. Looked up from germline, CDR1 is SNHLY and CDR2 is FYNNEI. The CDR3 spells CASTVEGAVGETQYF. Written as DNA, the CDR3 is TGTGCCAGCACCGTGGAGGGCGCGGTCGGCGAGACCCAGTACTTC. The whole variable domain, remainder taken from reference TRBV2 and TRBJ2-5, is EPEVTQTPSHQVTQMGQEVILRCVPISNHLYFYWYRQILGQKVEFLVSFYNNEISEKSEIFDDQFSVERPDGSNFTLKIRSTKLEDSAMYFCASTVEGAVGETQYFGPGTRLLVL.

The V and J genes are TRBV7-9 and TRBJ1-2; unclear D gene. CDR3 length: 13 residues. Trimming shortened V by 5 bases and J by 8 bases, and 15 bases separated the two germline ends. Germline V gene sequence: CDR1 SEHNR, CDR2 FQNEAQ (reference sequence). The DNA for the CDR3 is TGTGCCAGCAGCCAAAACACGGAGCAAGGCTACACCTTC. Its protein is CASSQNTEQGYTF.

This chain joins TRBV6-1 and TRBJ1-5, with TRBD1 as a possible D gene (5 bases). Germline V lookup: CDR1 MNHNS, CDR2 SASEGT. V shed 10 bases and J shed 6 bases, with 10 bases lying between them. This CDR3 region has 11 residues. This CDR3 reads CAMGGSQPQHF. The DNA for the CDR3 is TGTGCCATGGGGGGGAGTCAGCCCCAGCATTTT.

The chain joins TRBV9 to TRBJ2-2; D is ambiguous. This CDR3 region has 14 residues. Germline V gives CDR1 SGDLS, CDR2 YYNGEE. V lost 5 bases and J 2 bases, leaving 10 bases between the germline ends. The CDR3 DNA sequence: TGTGCCAGCAGGCAGCAAGGCAACACCGGGGAGCTGTTTTTT. It yields the protein CASRQQGNTGELFF.

J is TRBJ1-5 and V is TRBV10-2; tentative D call: TRBD1 (6 bases). Germline lookup yields CDR1 WSHSY and CDR2 SAAADI. The V and J ends lost 7 bases and 7 bases respectively, with 14 bases between them. CDR3 length equals 13 residues. Written as DNA, the CDR3 is TGCGCCAGCACGTGGGGGCGAGGACAGCCCCAGCATTTT. It yields the protein CASTWGRGQPQHF.

The chain links TRBV5-1 to TRBJ2-3, with 11 bases fitting TRBD2. CDR3 length equals 18 residues. The germline V gene encodes CDR1 SGHRS and CDR2 YFSETQ. With 5 bases clipped from V and 0 bases from J, the junction kept 11 bases outside the gene matches. The CDR3 DNA reads TGCGCCAGCAGAGGCGCTAGCGGGGGGCTATCTAGCACAGATACGCAGTATTTT. It yields the protein CASRGASGGLSSTDTQYF.

The chain combines TRBV6-5 with TRBJ2-3, with D perhaps matching TRBD1 (6 bases). CDR3 length: 14 amino acids. Germline values: CDR1 MNHEY, CDR2 SVGAGI. Trimming cost V 8 bases and J 4 bases, with 16 bases left between them. The CDR3 region is CASRRGWQSDTQYF. CDR3 DNA sequence: TGTGCCAGCCGTAGGGGGTGGCAGTCAGATACGCAGTATTTT.

The chain links TRBV4-1 to TRBJ1-2; possibly TRBD1 for D (6 bases). CDR1 is MGHRA and CDR2 is YSYEKL in the germline V gene. Trimming stripped 0 bases from V and 6 bases from J, with 20 bases between. This CDR3 has 17 residues. The CDR3 DNA sequence: TGCGCCAGCAGCCAAGATATCCGGGACATAACGGCCCATGGCTACACCTTC. Translating it yields CASSQDIRDITAHGYTF.

The J gene is TRBJ2-5, the V gene TRBV18; unclear D gene. The CDR3 covers 15 residues. The V gene lost 6 bases and the J gene lost 5 bases, with 19 bases spanning the gap. From germline, CDR1 is KGHSH and CDR2 LQKENI. In DNA form, the CDR3 reads TGTGCCAGCTCCCACCCAAAAGGCAGCAGGGAGACCCAGTACTTC. Translating it yields CASSHPKGSRETQYF.